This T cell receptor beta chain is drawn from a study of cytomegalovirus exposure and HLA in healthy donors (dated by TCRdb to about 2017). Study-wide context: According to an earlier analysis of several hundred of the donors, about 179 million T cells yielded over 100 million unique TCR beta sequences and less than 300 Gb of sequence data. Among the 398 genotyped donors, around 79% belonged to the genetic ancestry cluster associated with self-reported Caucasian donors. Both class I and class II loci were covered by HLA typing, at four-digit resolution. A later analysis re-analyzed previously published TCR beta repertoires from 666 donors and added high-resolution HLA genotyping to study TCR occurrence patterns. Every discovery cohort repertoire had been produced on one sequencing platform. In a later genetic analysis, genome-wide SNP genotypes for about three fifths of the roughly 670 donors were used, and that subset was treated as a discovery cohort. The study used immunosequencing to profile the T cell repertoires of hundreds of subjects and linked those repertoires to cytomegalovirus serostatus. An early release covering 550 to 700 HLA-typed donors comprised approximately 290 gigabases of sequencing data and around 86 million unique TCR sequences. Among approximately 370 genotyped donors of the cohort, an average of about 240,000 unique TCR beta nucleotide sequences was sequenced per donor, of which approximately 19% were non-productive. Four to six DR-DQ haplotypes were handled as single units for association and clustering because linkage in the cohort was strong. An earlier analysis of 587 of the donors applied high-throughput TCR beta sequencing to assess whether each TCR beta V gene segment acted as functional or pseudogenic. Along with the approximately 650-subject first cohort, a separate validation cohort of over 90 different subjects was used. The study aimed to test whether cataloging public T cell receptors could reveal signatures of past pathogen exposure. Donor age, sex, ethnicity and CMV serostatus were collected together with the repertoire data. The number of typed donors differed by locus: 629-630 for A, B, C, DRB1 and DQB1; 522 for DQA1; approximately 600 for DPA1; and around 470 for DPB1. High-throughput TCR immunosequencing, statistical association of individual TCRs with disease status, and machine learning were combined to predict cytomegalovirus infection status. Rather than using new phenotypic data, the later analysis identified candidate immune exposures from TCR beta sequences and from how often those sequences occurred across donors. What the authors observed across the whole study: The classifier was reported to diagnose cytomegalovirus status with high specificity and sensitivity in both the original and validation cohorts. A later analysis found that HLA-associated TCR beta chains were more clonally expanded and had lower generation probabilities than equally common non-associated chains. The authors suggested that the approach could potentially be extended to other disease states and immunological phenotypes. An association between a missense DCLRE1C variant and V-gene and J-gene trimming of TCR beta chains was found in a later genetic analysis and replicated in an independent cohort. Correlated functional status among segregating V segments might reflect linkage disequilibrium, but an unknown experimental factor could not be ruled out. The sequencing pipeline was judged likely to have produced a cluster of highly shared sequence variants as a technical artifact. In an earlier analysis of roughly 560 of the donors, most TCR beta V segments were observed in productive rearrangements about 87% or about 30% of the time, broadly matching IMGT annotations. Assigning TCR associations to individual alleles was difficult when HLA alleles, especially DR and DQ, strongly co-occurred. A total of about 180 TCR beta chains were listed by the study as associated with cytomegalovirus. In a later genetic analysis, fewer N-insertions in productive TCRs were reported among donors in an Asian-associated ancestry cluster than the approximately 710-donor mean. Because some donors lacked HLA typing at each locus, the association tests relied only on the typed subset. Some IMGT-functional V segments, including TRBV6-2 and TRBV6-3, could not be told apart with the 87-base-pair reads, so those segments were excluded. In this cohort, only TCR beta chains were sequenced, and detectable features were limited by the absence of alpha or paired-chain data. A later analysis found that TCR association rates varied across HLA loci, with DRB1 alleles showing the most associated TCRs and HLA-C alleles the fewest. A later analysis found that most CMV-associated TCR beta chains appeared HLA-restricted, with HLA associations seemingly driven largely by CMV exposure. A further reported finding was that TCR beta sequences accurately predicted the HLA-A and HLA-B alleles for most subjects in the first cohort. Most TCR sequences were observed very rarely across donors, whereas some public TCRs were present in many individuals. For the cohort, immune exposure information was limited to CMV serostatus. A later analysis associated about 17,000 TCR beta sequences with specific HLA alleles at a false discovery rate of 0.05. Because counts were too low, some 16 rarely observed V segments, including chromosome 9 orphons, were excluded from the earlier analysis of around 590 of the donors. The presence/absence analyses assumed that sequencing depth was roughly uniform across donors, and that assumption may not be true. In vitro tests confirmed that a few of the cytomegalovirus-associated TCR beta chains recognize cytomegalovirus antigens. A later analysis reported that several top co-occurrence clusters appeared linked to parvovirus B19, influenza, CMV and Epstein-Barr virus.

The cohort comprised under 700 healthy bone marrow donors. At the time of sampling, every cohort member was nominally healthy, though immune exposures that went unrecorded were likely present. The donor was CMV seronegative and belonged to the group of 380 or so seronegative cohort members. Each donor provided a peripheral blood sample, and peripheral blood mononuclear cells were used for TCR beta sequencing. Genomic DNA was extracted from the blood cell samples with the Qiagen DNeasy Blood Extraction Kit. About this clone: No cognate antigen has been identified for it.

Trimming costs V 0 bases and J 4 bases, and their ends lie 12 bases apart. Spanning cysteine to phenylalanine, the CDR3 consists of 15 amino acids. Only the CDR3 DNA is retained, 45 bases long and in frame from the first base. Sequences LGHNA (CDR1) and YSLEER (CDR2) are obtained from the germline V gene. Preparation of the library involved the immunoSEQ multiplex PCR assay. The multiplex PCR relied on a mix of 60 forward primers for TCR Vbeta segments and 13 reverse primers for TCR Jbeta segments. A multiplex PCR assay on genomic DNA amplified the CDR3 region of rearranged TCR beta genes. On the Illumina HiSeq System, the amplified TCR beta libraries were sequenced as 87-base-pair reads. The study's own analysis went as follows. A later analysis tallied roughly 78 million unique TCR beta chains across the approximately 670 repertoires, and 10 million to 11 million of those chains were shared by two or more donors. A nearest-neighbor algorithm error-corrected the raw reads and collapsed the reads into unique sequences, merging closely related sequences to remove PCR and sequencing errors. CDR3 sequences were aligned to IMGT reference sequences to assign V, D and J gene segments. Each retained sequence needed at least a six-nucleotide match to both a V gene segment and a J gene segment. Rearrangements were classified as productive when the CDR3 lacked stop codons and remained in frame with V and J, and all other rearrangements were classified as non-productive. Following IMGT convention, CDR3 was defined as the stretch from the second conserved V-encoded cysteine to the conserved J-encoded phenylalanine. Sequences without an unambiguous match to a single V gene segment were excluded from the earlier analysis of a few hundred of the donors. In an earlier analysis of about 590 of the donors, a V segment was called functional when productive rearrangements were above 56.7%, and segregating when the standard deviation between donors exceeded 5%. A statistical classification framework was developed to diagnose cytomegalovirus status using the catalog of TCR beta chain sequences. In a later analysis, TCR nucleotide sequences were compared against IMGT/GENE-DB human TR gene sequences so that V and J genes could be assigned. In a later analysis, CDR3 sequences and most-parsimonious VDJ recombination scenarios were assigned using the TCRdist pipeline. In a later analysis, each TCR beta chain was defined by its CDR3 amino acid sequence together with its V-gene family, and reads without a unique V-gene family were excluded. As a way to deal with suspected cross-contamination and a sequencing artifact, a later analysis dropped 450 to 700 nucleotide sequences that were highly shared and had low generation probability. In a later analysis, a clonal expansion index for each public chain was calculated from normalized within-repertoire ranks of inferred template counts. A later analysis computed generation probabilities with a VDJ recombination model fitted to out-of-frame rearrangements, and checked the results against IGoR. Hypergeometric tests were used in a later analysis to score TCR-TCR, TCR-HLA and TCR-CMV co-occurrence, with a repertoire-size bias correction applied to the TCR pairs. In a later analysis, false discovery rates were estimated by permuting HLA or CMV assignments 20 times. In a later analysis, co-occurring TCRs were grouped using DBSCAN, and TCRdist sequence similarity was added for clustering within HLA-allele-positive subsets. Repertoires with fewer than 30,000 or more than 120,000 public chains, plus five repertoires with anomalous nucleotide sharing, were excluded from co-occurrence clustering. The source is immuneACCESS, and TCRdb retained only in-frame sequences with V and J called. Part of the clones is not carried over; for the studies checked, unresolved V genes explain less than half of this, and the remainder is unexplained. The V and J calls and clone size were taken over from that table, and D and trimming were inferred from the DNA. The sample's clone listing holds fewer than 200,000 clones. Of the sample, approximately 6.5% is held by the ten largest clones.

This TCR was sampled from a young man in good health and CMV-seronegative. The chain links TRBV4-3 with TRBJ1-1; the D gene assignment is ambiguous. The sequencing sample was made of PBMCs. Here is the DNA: TGCGCCAGCAGCCAAGAACCGCAGGCGAGCACTGAAGCTTTCTTT. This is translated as CASSQEPQASTEAFF.